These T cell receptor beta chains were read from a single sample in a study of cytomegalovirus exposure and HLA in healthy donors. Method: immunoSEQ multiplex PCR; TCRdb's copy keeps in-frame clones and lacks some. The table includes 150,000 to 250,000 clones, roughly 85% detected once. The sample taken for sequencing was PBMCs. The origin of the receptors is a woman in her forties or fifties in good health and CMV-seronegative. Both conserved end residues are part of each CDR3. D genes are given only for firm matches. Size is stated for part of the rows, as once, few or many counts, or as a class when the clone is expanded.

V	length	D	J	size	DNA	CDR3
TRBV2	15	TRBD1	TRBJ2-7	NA	TGTGCCAGCAGCGTGGGACAGGGTCCATCTTACGAGCAGTACTTC	CASSVGQGPSYEQYF
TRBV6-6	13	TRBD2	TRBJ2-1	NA	TGTGCCAGCAGTCCCGGGACTATCAATGAGCAGTTCTTC	CASSPGTINEQFF
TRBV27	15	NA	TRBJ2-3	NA	TGTGCCAGCAGGAGACGGGAAACGGTCACAGATACGCAGTATTTT	CASRRRETVTDTQYF
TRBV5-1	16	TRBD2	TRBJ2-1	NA	TGCGCCAGCAGCTTGGGGGGACTAGCGGGAGTCAATGAGCAGTTCTTC	CASSLGGLAGVNEQFF
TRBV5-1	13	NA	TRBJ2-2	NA	TGCGCCAGCACGGCAGCCCGGGGCGGGGAGCTGTTTTTT	CASTAARGGELFF
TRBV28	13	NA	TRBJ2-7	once	TGTGCCAGCACCCGAGATGCCAACTACGAGCAGTACTTC	CASTRDANYEQYF
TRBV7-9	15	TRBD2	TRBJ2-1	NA	TGTGCCAGCAGCTCAGGACTAGCGGGGGGGAATGAGCAGTTCTTC	CASSSGLAGGNEQFF
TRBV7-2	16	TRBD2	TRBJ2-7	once	TGTGCCAGCTCCCTCGGGCTAGCGGGAGCCAATTTTGAGCAGTACTTC	CASSLGLAGANFEQYF
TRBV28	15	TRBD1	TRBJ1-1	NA	TGTGCCAGCAGTGTAGGGGGCAGGTTGAACACTGAAGCTTTCTTT	CASSVGGRLNTEAFF
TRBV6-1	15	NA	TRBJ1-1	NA	TGTGCCAGCAGTGTTGGCCAGATCATGAACACTGAAGCTTTCTTT	CASSVGQIMNTEAFF
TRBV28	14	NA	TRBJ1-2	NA	TGTGCCAGCAGCCTCTCGGGGCGGGGGAGGGGCTACACCTTC	CASSLSGRGRGYTF
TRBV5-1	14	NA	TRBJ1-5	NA	TGCGCCAGCAGCCCGGGGGGGGGCAACCAGCCCCAGCATTTT	CASSPGGGNQPQHF
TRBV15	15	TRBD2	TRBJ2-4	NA	TGTGCCACCAGCACCAGGACTAGCGGGAAAAACATTCAGTACTTC	CATSTRTSGKNIQYF
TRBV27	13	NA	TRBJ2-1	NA	TGTGCCAGCAGTTCTATACAGATCAATGAGCAGTTCTTC	CASSSIQINEQFF
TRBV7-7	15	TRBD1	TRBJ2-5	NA	TGTGCCAGCAGCTTAGGGACAGGGGGATACGAGACCCAGTACTTC	CASSLGTGGYETQYF
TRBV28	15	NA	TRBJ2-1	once	TGTGCCAGCACCCCCGGAGCGGCCAATTCCAATGAGCAGTTCTTC	CASTPGAANSNEQFF
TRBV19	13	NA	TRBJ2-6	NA	TGTGCCAGTAGGGCTGTCGGGGCCAACGTCCTGACTTTC	CASRAVGANVLTF
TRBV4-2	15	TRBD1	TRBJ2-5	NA	TGTGCCAGCAGCGAGAGGCGGACAGGGGTCGGGACCCAGTACTTC	CASSERRTGVGTQYF
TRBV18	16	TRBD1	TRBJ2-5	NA	TGTGCCAGCTCACCACCGGGACAGACGTCGAAAGAGACCCAGTACTTC	CASSPPGQTSKETQYF
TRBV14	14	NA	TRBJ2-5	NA	TGTGCCAGCAGCCAAGTCAGTTTCCAAGAGACCCAGTACTTC	CASSQVSFQETQYF
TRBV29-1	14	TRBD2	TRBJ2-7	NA	TGCAGCGTTGAAGATCCGGGGACTACCTACGAGCAGTACTTC	CSVEDPGTTYEQYF
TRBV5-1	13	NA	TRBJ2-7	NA	TGCGCCAGCAGCCCGGTCCTTTATCGGGAGCAGTACTTC	CASSPVLYREQYF
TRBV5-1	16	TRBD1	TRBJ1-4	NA	TGCGCCAGCAGCTCGGAGACAGGGACAACTAATGAAAAACTGTTTTTT	CASSSETGTTNEKLFF
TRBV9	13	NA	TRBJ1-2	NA	TGTGCCAGCAGCGTAGACGGGGAGGATGGCTACACCTTC	CASSVDGEDGYTF
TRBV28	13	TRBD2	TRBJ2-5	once	TGTGCCAGCAGTTCCGGGGGGGCAGAGACCCAGTACTTC	CASSSGGAETQYF
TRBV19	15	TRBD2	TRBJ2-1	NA	TGTGCCAGTAGTACGGGTGAAGCGGGAGTTTTTGAGCAGTTCTTC	CASSTGEAGVFEQFF
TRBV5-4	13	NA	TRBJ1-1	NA	TGTGCCAGCAGCTCCCCCGGGATCACTGAAGCTTTCTTT	CASSSPGITEAFF
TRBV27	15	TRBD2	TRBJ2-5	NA	TGTGCCAGCAGTTTGTTGCGGGAGGGCTTGGAGACCCAGTACTTC	CASSLLREGLETQYF
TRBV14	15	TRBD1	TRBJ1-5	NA	TGTGCCAGCAGCCCAGGGGGGACCTTTGATCAGCCCCAGCATTTT	CASSPGGTFDQPQHF
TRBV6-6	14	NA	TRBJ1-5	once	TGTGCCAGCAGTCGGCACGAGGGCGGTCAGCCCCAGCATTTT	CASSRHEGGQPQHF
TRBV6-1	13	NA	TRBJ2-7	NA	TGTGCCAGCTTTACCGGGTTTACCTACGAGCAGTACTTC	CASFTGFTYEQYF
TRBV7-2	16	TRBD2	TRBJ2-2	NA	TGTGCCAGCAGCTTAACAGCGGGAGGACGCACCGGGGAGCTGTTTTTT	CASSLTAGGRTGELFF
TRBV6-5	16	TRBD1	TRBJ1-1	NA	TGTGCCAGCAGTTTGGGTGGACAGGGAATGAACACTGAAGCTTTCTTT	CASSLGGQGMNTEAFF
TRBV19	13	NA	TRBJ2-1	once	TGTGCCAGTAGCCTACAGGAATACAATGAGCAGTTCTTC	CASSLQEYNEQFF
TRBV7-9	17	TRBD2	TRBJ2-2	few	TGTGCCAGCAGCTTAGGACTAGCTCAAGGGTACACCGGGGAGCTGTTTTTT	CASSLGLAQGYTGELFF
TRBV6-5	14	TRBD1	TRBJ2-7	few	TGTGCCAGCATACCTGGGACAGGGACCTACGAGCAGTACTTC	CASIPGTGTYEQYF
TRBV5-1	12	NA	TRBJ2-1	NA	TGCGCCAGCAGCTTGGTTGGCCAGGGCTGGTTCTTC	CASSLVGQGWFF
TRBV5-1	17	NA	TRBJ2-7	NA	TGCGCCAACAGCTTGGCCTGGGACTCGGCAGAGGGTTACGAGCAGTACTTC	CANSLAWDSAEGYEQYF
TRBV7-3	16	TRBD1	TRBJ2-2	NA	TGTGCCAGCAGCTTAACCGGGACAGAGAACACCGGGGAGCTGTTTTTT	CASSLTGTENTGELFF
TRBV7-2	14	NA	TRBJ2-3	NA	TGTGCCAGCAGCTTAGCGGGCCTCACAGATACGCAGTATTTT	CASSLAGLTDTQYF
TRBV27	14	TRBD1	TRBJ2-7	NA	TGTGCCAGCAGGGGGACAGGGGGCATGAACGAGCAGTACTTC	CASRGTGGMNEQYF
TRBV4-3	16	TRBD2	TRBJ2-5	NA	TGCGCCAGCAGCCGCGGGACTAGCGGAGACCAAGAGACCCAGTACTTC	CASSRGTSGDQETQYF
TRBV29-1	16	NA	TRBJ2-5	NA	TGCAGCGTGCAACGCGGTAGGCGATCAAGGTGGGAGACCCAGTACTTC	CSVQRGRRSRWETQYF
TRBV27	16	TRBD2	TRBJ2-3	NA	TGTGCCAGCAGTTCGATAAGCGGGAGCGGAACAGATACGCAGTATTTT	CASSSISGSGTDTQYF
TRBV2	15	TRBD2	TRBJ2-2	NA	TGTGCCAGCAGTGAGCAGCGGGGATTCACCGGGGAGCTGTTTTTT	CASSEQRGFTGELFF
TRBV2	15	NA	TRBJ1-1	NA	TGTGCCGCGGGTCCACTTTTTGACGTGAACACTGAAGCTTTCTTT	CAAGPLFDVNTEAFF
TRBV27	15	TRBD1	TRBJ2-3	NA	TGTGCCAGCAGTAGGGACAGGGGGCCCCCAGATACGCAGTATTTT	CASSRDRGPPDTQYF
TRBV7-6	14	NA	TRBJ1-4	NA	TGTGCCAGCAGCTTCGGGGTCCAGGGGGAAAAACTGTTTTTT	CASSFGVQGEKLFF
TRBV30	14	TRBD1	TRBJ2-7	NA	TGTGCCTGGAACTGGCCGGGACAGTCCTACGAGCAGTACTTC	CAWNWPGQSYEQYF
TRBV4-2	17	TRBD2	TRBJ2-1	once	TGTGCCAGCAGTCCGACAAGACTCTCGGCTAGCGGGCATGAGCAGTTCTTC	CASSPTRLSASGHEQFF
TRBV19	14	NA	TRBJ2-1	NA	TGTGCCAGTAGTTTGCAGGGGTCCTACAATGAGCAGTTCTTC	CASSLQGSYNEQFF
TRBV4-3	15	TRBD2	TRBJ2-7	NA	TGCGCCAGCAGCCGGCAGCCTAGCGGGGGGTACGAGCAGTACTTC	CASSRQPSGGYEQYF
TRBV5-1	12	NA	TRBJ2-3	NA	TGCGCCAGCAGCTTGGCCGGAGATACGCAGTATTTT	CASSLAGDTQYF
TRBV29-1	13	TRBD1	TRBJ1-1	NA	TGCAGCGTTAACAGGGGACAGAACACTGAAGCTTTCTTT	CSVNRGQNTEAFF
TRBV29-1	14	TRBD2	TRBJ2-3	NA	TGCAGCGTTGAGACTAGCGGGAGCACAGATACGCAGTATTTT	CSVETSGSTDTQYF
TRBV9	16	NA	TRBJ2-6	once	TGTGCCAGCAGCGTAGTCGACAGAGCTGGGGCCAACGTCCTGACTTTC	CASSVVDRAGANVLTF
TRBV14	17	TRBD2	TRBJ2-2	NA	TGTGCCAGCAGCCAAGAGGGTAGCGGGACGAACACCGGGGAGCTGTTTTTT	CASSQEGSGTNTGELFF